These 9 T cell receptor beta chains share one sample of origin, sequenced in a study of spatial heterogeneity in lung cancer. Study results and caveats: Mutation counts in tumors were tracked by counts of expanded intratumoral alpha and beta TCRs.

A single record per CDR3 protein comes from TCRdb applying MiXCR to the 5' RACE reads. The table has some 23,000 distinct CDR3 sequences, around 6.6% seen once. Regarding time point: sample taken at primary tumor resection. No antigen has been assigned to these receptors. The sample here was lung tumor tissue, taken at surgery. Receptor source: a male donor with early-stage non-small cell lung cancer.

This sequence joins TRBV10-3 and TRBJ2-5; 8 nucleotides agree with TRBD1. The germline CDR1 and CDR2 sequences are ENHRY and SYGVKD. The CDR3 loop spans 13 amino acids. The junction had 5 bases not matched to a gene; V was cut back by 6 bases and J by 5 bases. The CDR3 protein is CAIRGQGRETQYF. CDR3 bases: TGTGCCATCAGAGGACAGGGTCGGGAGACCCAGTACTTC.

This clonotype has ten or more counts. This chain uses TRBV27 with TRBJ2-2; D may be TRBD1 or TRBD2 (5 bases each). V was trimmed by 4 bases and J by 1 base, leaving 16 bases between them. Looked up from germline, CDR1 is MNHEY and CDR2 is SMNVEV (reference sequence). The CDR3 is made up of 17 amino acids. The CDR3 loop is CASSSGPRRGNTGELFF. CDR3 nucleotide sequence: TGTGCCAGCAGTTCGGGACCAAGACGCGGGAACACCGGGGAGCTGTTTTTT.

The gene calls are TRBV27 and TRBJ2-2; D possibly uses TRBD1 or TRBD2 (5 bases each). CDR1 MNHEY and CDR2 SMNVEV come from the germline V gene (reference sequence). The V end was cut by 6 bases, the J end by 4 bases, with 12 bases between. The CDR3 is 14 amino acids. DNA of the CDR3: TGTGCCAGCAGACCTGGGGGATTCACCGGGGAGCTGTTTTTT. It specifies CASRPGGFTGELFF.

This clonotype came up many times. The gene calls are TRBV18 and TRBJ1-1; no clear D. Trimming removed 3 bases from V and 1 base from J, with 9 bases in between. The CDR3 length is 14 residues. CDR1 KGHSH and CDR2 LQKENI come from the germline V gene. CDR3 loop: CASSPRPENTEAFF. CDR3 bases: TGTGCCAGCTCACCGCGACCAGAGAACACTGAAGCTTTCTTT.

This clonotype has ten or more counts. The chain carries TRBV28 and TRBJ1-1; the D is unclear. Trimming left V 6 bases short and J 2 bases short, with 10 bases between. CDR3 length: 13 amino acids. Germline-derived CDR1 and CDR2 are MDHEN and SYDVKM. CDR3 amino acids: CASRGRLNTEAFF. The CDR3 DNA reads as TGTGCCAGCAGAGGACGGCTCAACACTGAAGCTTTCTTT.

This clonotype was seen at least ten times. J is TRBJ2-4 and V is TRBV7-2; D may be TRBD2 (6 bases). The CDR3 contains 15 residues. Germline V gives CDR1 SGHTA, CDR2 FQGNSA. V was clipped by 5 bases and J by 0 bases, with 11 bases between them. CDR3 DNA sequence: TGTGCCAGCAGCCCCCCAGCGGGAGCCAAAAACATTCAGTACTTC. Translation gives CASSPPAGAKNIQYF. Drawing the rest from reference TRBV7-2 and TRBJ2-4, the complete variable domain is GAGVSQSPSNKVTEKGKDVELRCDPISGHTALYWYRQSLGQGLEFLIYFQGNSAPDKSGLPSDRFSAERTGGSVSTLTIQRTQQEDSAVYLCASSPPAGAKNIQYFGAGTRLSVL.

This clonotype came up many times. This chain joins TRBV29-1 and TRBJ2-3, with TRBD2 identical over 12 bases. Unmatched junction bases numbered 8, after V lost 7 bases and J lost 6 bases. This CDR3 has 14 residues. In germline, CDR1 is SQVTM, CDR2 ANQGSEA. CDR3 protein: CSGGTSGRSDTQYF. In DNA, the CDR3 is TGCAGCGGGGGGACTAGCGGGCGATCGGATACGCAGTATTTT.

This chain connects TRBV19 to TRBJ2-1; TRBD1 aligns across 7 bases. Unmatched junction bases numbered 11, after V lost 7 bases and J lost 2 bases. Per the germline V gene, CDR1 is LNHDA and CDR2 is SQIVND (reference sequence). CDR3 length equals 16 residues. CDR3 nucleotides: TGTGCCAGTATGGGGGTAGGACAGGATCCCTACAATGAGCAGTTCTTC. It specifies CASMGVGQDPYNEQFF.

In its sample, this clonotype was seen a few times. The V and J genes are TRBV5-1 and TRBJ2-7; D remains unclear. CDR1 SGHRS and CDR2 YFSETQ come from the germline V gene. This CDR3 contains 12 residues. V lost 1 base, J lost 6 bases, and 8 bases lay in between. The CDR3 reads CASSLTQREQYF. For the CDR3, the DNA is TGCGCCAGCAGCTTGACCCAGCGCGAGCAGTACTTC.